This T cell receptor (beta chain) was captured by sequencing in a study of cytomegalovirus exposure and HLA in healthy donors. CDR3 length: 13 residues. Between the trimmed V and J ends, which lost 1 base and 8 bases, there was a span of 11 bases. Germline loops: CDR1 MNHEY, CDR2 SMNVEV (reference sequence). PCR employed 60 Vbeta and 13 Jbeta primers. Assay used: immunoSEQ multiplex PCR; TCRdb lists only in-frame clones, some missing. Of about 230,000 clones listed, around 88% were seen once; the top ten hold less than 1.2%. J is TRBJ1-2 and V is TRBV27; no firm D call. This TCR derives from a woman aged 18-35 years in good health and CMV-seronegative. The sequencing sample was made of PBMCs. For the CDR3, the DNA is TGTGCCAGCAGTTTATTTGTGGGAGGAGGCTACACCTTC. Translating gives CASSLFVGGGYTF.